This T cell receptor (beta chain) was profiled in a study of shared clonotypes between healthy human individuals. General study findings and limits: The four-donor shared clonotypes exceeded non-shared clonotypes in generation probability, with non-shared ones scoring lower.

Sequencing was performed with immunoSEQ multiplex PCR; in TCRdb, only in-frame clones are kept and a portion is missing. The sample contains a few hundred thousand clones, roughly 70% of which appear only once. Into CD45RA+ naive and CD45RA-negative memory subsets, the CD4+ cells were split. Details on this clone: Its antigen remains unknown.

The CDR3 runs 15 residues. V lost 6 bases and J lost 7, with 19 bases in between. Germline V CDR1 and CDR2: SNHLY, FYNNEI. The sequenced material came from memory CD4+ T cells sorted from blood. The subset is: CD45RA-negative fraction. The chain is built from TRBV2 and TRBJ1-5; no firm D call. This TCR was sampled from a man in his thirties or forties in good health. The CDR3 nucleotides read TGTGCCAGCAGAAAAGGGTTGAGGACGGAACAGCCCCAGCATTTT. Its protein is CASRKGLRTEQPQHF.